The source of this TCR beta chain is a study of blood T cell repertoires in COVID-19. Produced via immunoSEQ multiplex PCR; TCRdb's table is partial and in-frame only. The sample includes 250,000 to 350,000 clones, about 90% seen only once; the top ten take roughly 2.2%. The germline V gene has CDR1 SGHRS and CDR2 YFSETQ. CDR3 length: 13 residues. V lost 3 bases to trimming and J lost 4 bases, with 9 bases between them. The clonotype comes from a woman between 45 and 60 years old who had recovered from COVID-19. The sample was peripheral blood. The chain recombines TRBV5-1 with TRBJ2-3; no clear D. The CDR3, as DNA: TGCGCCAGCAGCTACCGGGTATCAGATACGCAGTATTTT. Its translation is CASSYRVSDTQYF.